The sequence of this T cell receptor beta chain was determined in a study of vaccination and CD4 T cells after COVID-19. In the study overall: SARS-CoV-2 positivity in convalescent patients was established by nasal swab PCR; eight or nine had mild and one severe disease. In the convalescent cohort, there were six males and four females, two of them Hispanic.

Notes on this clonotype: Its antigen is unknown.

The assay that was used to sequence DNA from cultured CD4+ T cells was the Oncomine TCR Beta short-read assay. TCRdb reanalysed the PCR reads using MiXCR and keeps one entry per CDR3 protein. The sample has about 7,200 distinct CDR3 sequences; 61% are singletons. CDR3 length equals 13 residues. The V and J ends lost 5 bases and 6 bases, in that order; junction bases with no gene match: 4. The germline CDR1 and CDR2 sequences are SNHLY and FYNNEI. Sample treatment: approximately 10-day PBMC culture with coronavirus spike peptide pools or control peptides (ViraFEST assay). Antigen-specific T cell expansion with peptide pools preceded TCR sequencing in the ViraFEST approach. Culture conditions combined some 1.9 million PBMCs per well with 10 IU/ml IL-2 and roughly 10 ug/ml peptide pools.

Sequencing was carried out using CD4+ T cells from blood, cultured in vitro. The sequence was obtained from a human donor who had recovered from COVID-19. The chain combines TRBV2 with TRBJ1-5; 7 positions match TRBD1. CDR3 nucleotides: TGTGCCAGCAGTCCAGGGGGGGGTCAGCCCCAGCATTTT. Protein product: CASSPGGGQPQHF.